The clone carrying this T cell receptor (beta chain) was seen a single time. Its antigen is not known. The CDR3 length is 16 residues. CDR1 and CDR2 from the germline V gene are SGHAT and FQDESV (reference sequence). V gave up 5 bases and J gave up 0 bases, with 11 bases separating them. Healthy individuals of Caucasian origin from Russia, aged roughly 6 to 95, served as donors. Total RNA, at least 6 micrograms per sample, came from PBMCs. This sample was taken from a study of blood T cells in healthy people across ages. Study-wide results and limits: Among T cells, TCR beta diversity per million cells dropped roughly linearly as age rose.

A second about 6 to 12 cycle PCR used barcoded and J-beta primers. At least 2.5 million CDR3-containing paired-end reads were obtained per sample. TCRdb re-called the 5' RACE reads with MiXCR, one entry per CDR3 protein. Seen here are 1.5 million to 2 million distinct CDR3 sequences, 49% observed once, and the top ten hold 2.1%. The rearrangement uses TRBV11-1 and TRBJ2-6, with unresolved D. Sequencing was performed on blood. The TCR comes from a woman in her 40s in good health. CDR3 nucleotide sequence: TGTGCCAGCAGCCCCCTAGGGCGCTCTGGGGCCAACGTCCTGACTTTC. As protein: CASSPLGRSGANVLTF.